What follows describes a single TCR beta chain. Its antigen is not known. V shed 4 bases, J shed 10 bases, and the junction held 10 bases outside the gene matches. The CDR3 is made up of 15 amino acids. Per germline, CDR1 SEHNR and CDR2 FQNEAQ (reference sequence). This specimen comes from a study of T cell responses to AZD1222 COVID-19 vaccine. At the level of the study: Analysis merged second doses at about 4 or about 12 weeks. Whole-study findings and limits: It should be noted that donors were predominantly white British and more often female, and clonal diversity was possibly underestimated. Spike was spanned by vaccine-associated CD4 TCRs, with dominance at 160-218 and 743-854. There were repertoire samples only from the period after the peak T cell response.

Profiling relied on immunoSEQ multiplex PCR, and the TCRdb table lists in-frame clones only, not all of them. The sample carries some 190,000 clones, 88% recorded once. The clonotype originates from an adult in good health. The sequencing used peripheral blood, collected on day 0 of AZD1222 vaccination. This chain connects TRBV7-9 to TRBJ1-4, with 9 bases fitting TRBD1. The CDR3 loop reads CASSWGDRDAGKLFF. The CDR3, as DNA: TGTGCCAGCAGCTGGGGGGACAGGGATGCGGGAAAACTGTTTTTT.